This is a list of T cell receptor beta chains from one sample in a study of OX40 agonist ivuxolimab in advanced cancers. Method: immunoSEQ multiplex PCR; TCRdb's copy keeps in-frame clones and lacks some. The sample has about 71,000 clones, about 81% seen once. The sample consisted of CD4+ or CD8+ T cells sorted from blood, taken in a trial of the OX40 agonist ivuxolimab. Source of these receptors: an adult with an advanced solid tumor such as melanoma, head and neck, liver or kidney cancer. Both conserved end residues are part of each CDR3. D genes are given only for firm matches. Part of the rows lack a size; the others show once, few, many or a class for expanded clones.

j_gene,v_gene,abundance,d_gene,len,CDR3nt,CDR3aa
TRBJ2-2,TRBV7-7,NA,NA,18,TGTGCCAGCAGTGCCGGGGCTGCATCTCATCGGGACACCGGGGAGCTGTTTTTT,CASSAGAASHRDTGELFF
TRBJ1-2,TRBV2,NA,NA,13,TGTGCCAGCGGTGGACTTGCTAACTATGGCTACACCTTC,CASGGLANYGYTF
TRBJ1-2,TRBV11-2,medium-sized,TRBD1,15,TGTGCCAGCAGCTTAGGACAGGGGGCGAACTATGGCTACACCTTC,CASSLGQGANYGYTF
TRBJ1-2,TRBV11-2,NA,TRBD1,18,TGTGCCAGCAGTCTCGCTAGGGGACAGGGGGGGGCCCAGGGAGGCTACACCTTC,CASSLARGQGGAQGGYTF
TRBJ1-2,TRBV7-6,NA,NA,15,TGTGCCAGCAGCTCAACCGGGGAAGGTGAGGGAGGCTACACCTTC,CASSSTGEGEGGYTF
TRBJ2-3,TRBV29-1,NA,TRBD1,15,TGCAGCGTCCAAGGGGGGGACAGGGGCACAGATACGCAGTATTTT,CSVQGGDRGTDTQYF
TRBJ2-5,TRBV19,NA,NA,14,TGTGCCAGTAGTTTCAGCAGTTTCCAAGAGACCCAGTACTTC,CASSFSSFQETQYF
TRBJ2-2,TRBV18,NA,TRBD1,16,TGTGCCAGCTCACCATTTGAGCAGGGGGCAACCGGGGAGCTGTTTTTT,CASSPFEQGATGELFF
TRBJ1-3,TRBV19,NA,NA,15,TGTGCCAGTAGTATTCGACAGCGAACTGGAAACACCATATATTTT,CASSIRQRTGNTIYF
TRBJ1-5,TRBV7-2,few,TRBD1,16,TGTGCCAGCAGCCGTACAGGGGGCTCGACGAGTCAGCCCCAGCATTTT,CASSRTGGSTSQPQHF
TRBJ2-1,TRBV25-1,NA,NA,17,TGTGCCAGCAGCATGTCCGGACAGACTAGCTCCTACAATGAGCAGTTCTTC,CASSMSGQTSSYNEQFF
TRBJ2-3,TRBV7-9,NA,NA,15,TGTGCCAGCAGCCCCTATGCAGGGAACACAGATACGCAGTATTTT,CASSPYAGNTDTQYF
TRBJ2-2,TRBV5-1,NA,TRBD1,15,TGCGCCAGCAACGTTCAGGGGGCTGACACCGGGGAGCTGTTTTTT,CASNVQGADTGELFF
TRBJ2-6,TRBV4-1,NA,NA,17,TGCGCCAGCAGCCAATCAGGGAGGTCCTCTGGGGCCAACGTCCTGACTTTC,CASSQSGRSSGANVLTF
TRBJ2-1,TRBV28,NA,NA,13,TGTGCCAGCAGTTCTACGGGAGTGAATGAGCAGTTCTTC,CASSSTGVNEQFF
TRBJ2-2,TRBV11-2,once,TRBD2,17,TGTGCCAGCACCGAATACGAGACTAGCGTGAGCACCGGGGAGCTGTTTTTT,CASTEYETSVSTGELFF
TRBJ2-5,TRBV7-7,NA,NA,13,TGTGCCAGCAGCTTAGCCGTAAGAGAGACCCAGTACTTC,CASSLAVRETQYF
TRBJ2-7,TRBV27,NA,NA,13,TGTGCCAGCAGTTTTCTGAGCTCCTACGAGCAGTACTTC,CASSFLSSYEQYF
TRBJ1-3,TRBV15,NA,NA,17,TGTGCCACCAGCAGAGATATCGGCCCTACGAGGGGAAACACCATATATTTT,CATSRDIGPTRGNTIYF
TRBJ1-5,TRBV5-1,once,NA,14,TGCGCCAGCAGCCCGGACGGAGATAATCAGCCCCAGCATTTT,CASSPDGDNQPQHF
TRBJ2-2,TRBV9,once,TRBD2,18,TGTGCCAGCAGCGTAGGACTAGCGGGGGGGCGCGGCACCGGGGAGCTGTTTTTT,CASSVGLAGGRGTGELFF
TRBJ2-7,TRBV2,NA,TRBD1,14,TGTGCCAGCAGGTCGACAGGGGGGAGCGACGAGCAGTACTTC,CASRSTGGSDEQYF
TRBJ2-2,TRBV4-1,NA,NA,15,TGCGCCAGCAGCCAAGCCGTGGGGAACACCGGGGAGCTGTTTTTT,CASSQAVGNTGELFF
TRBJ1-5,TRBV7-5,NA,NA,15,TGTGCCAGCAGTGTTAGTGGGGCGGCGGGTCAGCCCCAGCATTTT,CASSVSGAAGQPQHF
TRBJ1-1,TRBV7-2,NA,NA,14,TGTGCCAGCAGCTTACAAGGAGGGTACACTGAAGCTTTCTTT,CASSLQGGYTEAFF
TRBJ1-5,TRBV19,NA,TRBD1,14,TGTGCCAGCCGGACAGGGCTAAGCAATCAGCCCCAGCATTTT,CASRTGLSNQPQHF
TRBJ2-5,TRBV2,NA,TRBD2,15,TGTGCCAGCGGGGGGACTAGCGGGAGCTGGGAGACCCAGTACTTC,CASGGTSGSWETQYF
TRBJ2-5,TRBV4-3,NA,NA,17,TGCGCCAGCAGCCAAGATCTTCTCAGGGGAGGCCAAGAGACCCAGTACTTC,CASSQDLLRGGQETQYF
TRBJ2-2,TRBV2,once,NA,15,TGTGCCAGCACCTTCCTGGACAGCAACACCGGGGAGCTGTTTTTT,CASTFLDSNTGELFF
TRBJ2-7,TRBV7-3,NA,TRBD2,16,TGTGCCAGCAGCTTAGCGGGAAGCGGGAGCTCCTACGAGCAGTACTTC,CASSLAGSGSSYEQYF
TRBJ2-7,TRBV2,few,NA,12,TGTGCCAGCAGCCCCCTGGGGTACGAGCAGTACTTC,CASSPLGYEQYF
TRBJ1-4,TRBV10-3,NA,TRBD1,16,TGTGCCATCAGTGAGGCCGGGACAGGTCCCAATGAAAAACTGTTTTTT,CAISEAGTGPNEKLFF
TRBJ2-7,TRBV6-1,NA,NA,13,TGTGCCAGCAGTGAACGGGGCGGTTACGAGCAGTACTTC,CASSERGGYEQYF
TRBJ1-2,TRBV19,NA,NA,16,TGTGCCAGTACTCGGGCCGGACAGACGATAAACTATGGCTACACCTTC,CASTRAGQTINYGYTF
TRBJ1-6,TRBV6-1,few,TRBD1,15,TGTGCCAGCAGTGGTGGACAGGGGTTTTATTCACCCCTCCACTTT,CASSGGQGFYSPLHF
TRBJ2-7,TRBV5-1,NA,TRBD2,14,TGCGCCAGCAGCTTGGGGACTAGCGGCTACGAGCAGTACTTC,CASSLGTSGYEQYF
TRBJ2-3,TRBV4-1,NA,TRBD1,20,TGCGCCAGCAGCCAAGATTGGTCCAGGGGGCGCAGAATTCGTACAGATACGCAGTATTTT,CASSQDWSRGRRIRTDTQYF
TRBJ1-5,TRBV30,NA,NA,14,TGTGCCTGGAGTGTAACAGGGATCAATCAGCCCCAGCATTTT,CAWSVTGINQPQHF
TRBJ2-5,TRBV7-9,NA,TRBD2,15,TGTGCCAGCAGCCGACTAGCGGGAGGACGAGAGACCCAGTACTTC,CASSRLAGGRETQYF
TRBJ2-1,TRBV5-6,NA,NA,13,TGTGCCAGCAGCTTGGCGCACAGCAATGAGCAGTTCTTC,CASSLAHSNEQFF
TRBJ2-7,TRBV4-1,NA,TRBD2,19,TGCGCCAGCAGCCTTTCCGGGACTAGCGGGAGGTCCCCCCCTGGCGAGCAGTACTTC,CASSLSGTSGRSPPGEQYF
TRBJ2-1,TRBV5-4,NA,NA,17,TGTGCCAGCAGCTTAGGCGGCGGGGTCGTATACAACAATGAGCAGTTCTTC,CASSLGGGVVYNNEQFF
TRBJ1-2,TRBV4-3,NA,NA,14,TGCGCCAGCAGCCAAAGGCAAGCAAACTATGGCTACACCTTC,CASSQRQANYGYTF
TRBJ2-3,TRBV11-3,NA,TRBD2,16,TGTGCCAGCAGCTCAGGGACTAGCGGGAGGATAGATACGCAGTATTTT,CASSSGTSGRIDTQYF
TRBJ2-7,TRBV27,NA,TRBD1,13,TGTGCCAGCTGGGGGACAGGGGAACACGAGCAGTACTTC,CASWGTGEHEQYF